A selection of T cell receptor beta chains follows, all from one sample in a study of sequential checkpoint blockade in melanoma. Produced via immunoSEQ multiplex PCR; TCRdb's table is partial and in-frame only. Of thousands of clones in the sample, 55% to 75% were seen once. Material: CD8+ T cells sorted from blood (inferred from file names), obtained from a patient given nivolumab and ipilimumab in sequence. These receptors were obtained from a human patient with melanoma. Some clones in this sample may be carry-over from other donors' samples. The CDR3 runs from the conserved cysteine through the conserved F or W. The D gene is left open where the match is weak. A clone size is listed for some rows: how often the clone was seen (once, few, many), or a class if it is expanded.

13 | TRBJ2-7 | . | TRBV9 | . | CASSVGSGDEQYF | TGTGCCAGCAGCGTAGGCTCAGGGGACGAGCAGTACTTC
15 | TRBJ1-2 | . | TRBV27 | few | CASSSYYGLNYGYTF | TGTGCCAGCAGTTCATACTACGGACTAAACTATGGCTACACCTTC
16 | TRBJ2-6 | . | TRBV19 | . | CASSIGGTRGANVLTF | TGTGCCAGTAGTATAGGGGGGACTCGTGGGGCCAACGTCCTGACTTTC
16 | TRBJ2-7 | . | TRBV27 | . | CASSPNAGIFLDEQYF | TGTGCCAGCAGCCCCAACGCCGGGATCTTCTTAGACGAGCAGTACTTC
17 | TRBJ2-7 | . | TRBV15 | . | CATSRPGGQGLNYEQYF | TGTGCCACCAGCAGACCTGGGGGGCAGGGACTAAACTACGAGCAGTACTTC
17 | TRBJ2-1 | TRBD2 | TRBV7-9 | once | CASSPKSGGPLHNEQFF | TGTGCCAGCAGCCCAAAATCGGGGGGTCCGCTGCACAATGAGCAGTTCTTC
13 | TRBJ1-1 | . | TRBV11-2 | . | CASSRPTQGEAFF | TGTGCCAGCAGCCGCCCTACGCAGGGTGAAGCTTTCTTT
15 | TRBJ1-1 | . | TRBV5-4 | . | CASSQQDNMNTEAFF | TGTGCCAGCAGCCAGCAGGACAACATGAACACTGAAGCTTTCTTT
14 | TRBJ2-7 | TRBD2 | TRBV11-2 | . | CASSSGTQIYEQYF | TGTGCCAGCAGCAGCGGGACCCAAATCTACGAGCAGTACTTC
14 | TRBJ2-7 | TRBD1 | TRBV5-6 | . | CASSLWDRAYEQYF | TGTGCCAGCAGCTTATGGGACAGGGCCTACGAGCAGTACTTC
17 | TRBJ1-3 | . | TRBV11-3 | . | CASSLDLMGARGNTIYF | TGTGCCAGCAGCTTAGATTTGATGGGGGCTCGAGGAAACACCATATATTTT
15 | TRBJ2-7 | TRBD1 | TRBV19 | . | CASSIRDRAPYEQYF | TGTGCCAGTAGTATCAGGGACAGGGCCCCCTACGAGCAGTACTTC
17 | TRBJ2-7 | TRBD2 | TRBV27 | few | CASSSPHGGGGVYEQYF | TGTGCCAGCAGTTCCCCCCATGGGGGGGGAGGGGTCTACGAGCAGTACTTC
16 | TRBJ1-5 | . | TRBV27 | . | CASSLRFQGSNQPQHF | TGTGCCAGCAGTTTAAGGTTTCAGGGCAGCAATCAGCCCCAGCATTTT
15 | TRBJ2-7 | . | TRBV7-9 | . | CASSHSRESSYEQYF | TGTGCCAGCAGCCACTCCCGAGAAAGCTCCTACGAGCAGTACTTC
14 | TRBJ1-2 | . | TRBV27 | few | CASSFFGTTYGYTF | TGTGCCAGCAGTTTTTTTGGGACAACCTATGGCTACACCTTC
17 | TRBJ1-1 | . | TRBV7-8 | . | CASSFPDRPEYLGEAFF | TGTGCCAGCAGCTTCCCGGACAGACCGGAATATCTGGGTGAAGCTTTCTTT
14 | TRBJ2-7 | TRBD2 | TRBV11-2 | . | CASSLLAAPYEQYF | TGTGCCAGCAGCTTGCTAGCGGCCCCCTACGAGCAGTACTTC
15 | TRBJ1-2 | . | TRBV7-2 | . | CASSLVYRANYGYTF | TGTGCCAGCAGCTTAGTTTACAGGGCCAACTATGGCTACACCTTC
16 | TRBJ2-7 | TRBD1 | TRBV19 | . | CASSIPTGDSSYEQYF | TGTGCCAGTAGTATCCCGACCGGGGACAGTTCCTACGAGCAGTACTTC
14 | TRBJ2-1 | TRBD1 | TRBV27 | few | CATQSLGTVNEQFF | TGTGCCACTCAAAGCCTCGGGACAGTAAATGAGCAGTTCTTC
16 | TRBJ2-7 | TRBD2 | TRBV27 | . | CASSLSTSGGAYEQYF | TGTGCCAGCAGTTTATCGACTAGCGGGGGGGCGTACGAGCAGTACTTC
18 | TRBJ2-6 | TRBD1 | TRBV4-3 | . | CASSQGTGDYSGANVLTF | TGCGCCAGCAGCCAAGGGACAGGCGACTACTCTGGGGCCAACGTCCTGACTTTC
16 | TRBJ2-1 | . | TRBV7-9 | few | CASSLGRASPFNEQFF | TGTGCCAGCAGCTTAGGTCGAGCCTCTCCTTTCAATGAGCAGTTCTTC
16 | TRBJ1-2 | TRBD1 | TRBV4-1 | few | CASSQDLVGTGDGYTF | TGCGCCAGCAGCCAAGATCTTGTCGGGACAGGGGATGGCTACACCTTC
15 | TRBJ2-7 | . | TRBV18 | few | CASSPPPTGYYEQYF | TGTGCCAGCTCACCCCCCCCAACAGGGTACTACGAGCAGTACTTC
14 | TRBJ1-1 | . | TRBV5-6 | . | CASSFGAGWTEAFF | TGTGCCAGCAGCTTTGGGGCAGGGTGGACTGAAGCTTTCTTT
13 | TRBJ2-7 | TRBD2 | TRBV7-2 | . | CASSLGTSGEQYF | TGTGCCAGCAGCTTGGGGACTAGCGGCGAGCAGTACTTC
14 | TRBJ2-7 | TRBD1 | TRBV2 | few | CASSLTGTTYEQYF | TGTGCCAGCAGCCTGACAGGGACCACCTACGAGCAGTACTTC
21 | TRBJ1-1 | TRBD1 | TRBV5-1 | . | CASSLGGQGAGWENMNTEAFF | TGCGCCAGCAGTCTAGGGGGACAGGGGGCCGGCTGGGAGAACATGAACACTGAAGCTTTCTTT
17 | TRBJ1-5 | TRBD1 | TRBV27 | . | CASSFSTGGGLVQPQHF | TGTGCCAGCAGTTTCTCGACAGGGGGAGGTTTGGTTCAGCCCCAGCATTTT
11 | TRBJ2-2 | . | TRBV30 | . | CAYSNTGELFF | TGTGCCTACTCGAACACCGGGGAGCTGTTTTTT
14 | TRBJ2-7 | TRBD1 | TRBV5-1 | . | CASSKGTGSNEQYF | TGCGCCAGCAGCAAAGGGACAGGGTCTAACGAGCAGTACTTC
16 | TRBJ1-1 | . | TRBV4-3 | . | CASSRAGGTPWTEAFF | TGCGCCAGCAGCCGAGCCGGGGGGACCCCCTGGACTGAAGCTTTCTTT
15 | TRBJ2-1 | TRBD1 | TRBV4-2 | . | CASSLGQGSYNEQFF | TGTGCCAGCAGCCTAGGACAGGGCTCCTACAATGAGCAGTTCTTC
14 | TRBJ1-1 | . | TRBV6-5 | . | CASRKDTMNTEAFF | TGTGCCAGCAGGAAAGACACCATGAACACTGAAGCTTTCTTT
14 | TRBJ1-1 | . | TRBV9 | . | CASSPIIARGEAFF | TGTGCCAGCAGCCCAATCATAGCCCGTGGGGAAGCTTTCTTT
16 | TRBJ2-6 | . | TRBV2 | few | CASSEVRVSGANVLTF | TGTGCCAGCAGTGAAGTGAGGGTGTCTGGGGCCAACGTCCTGACTTTC
15 | TRBJ1-2 | TRBD1 | TRBV4-1 | few | CASSQPGQGVNGYTF | TGCGCCAGCAGCCAACCGGGACAGGGGGTAAATGGCTACACCTTC
15 | TRBJ1-3 | TRBD1 | TRBV5-6 | few | CASSLGDRVFGTIYF | TGTGCCAGCAGCTTGGGGGACAGGGTCTTCGGCACCATATATTTT
15 | TRBJ2-7 | . | TRBV14 | . | CASSQDGTMSYEQYF | TGTGCCAGCAGCCAAGACGGGACAATGTCCTACGAGCAGTACTTC